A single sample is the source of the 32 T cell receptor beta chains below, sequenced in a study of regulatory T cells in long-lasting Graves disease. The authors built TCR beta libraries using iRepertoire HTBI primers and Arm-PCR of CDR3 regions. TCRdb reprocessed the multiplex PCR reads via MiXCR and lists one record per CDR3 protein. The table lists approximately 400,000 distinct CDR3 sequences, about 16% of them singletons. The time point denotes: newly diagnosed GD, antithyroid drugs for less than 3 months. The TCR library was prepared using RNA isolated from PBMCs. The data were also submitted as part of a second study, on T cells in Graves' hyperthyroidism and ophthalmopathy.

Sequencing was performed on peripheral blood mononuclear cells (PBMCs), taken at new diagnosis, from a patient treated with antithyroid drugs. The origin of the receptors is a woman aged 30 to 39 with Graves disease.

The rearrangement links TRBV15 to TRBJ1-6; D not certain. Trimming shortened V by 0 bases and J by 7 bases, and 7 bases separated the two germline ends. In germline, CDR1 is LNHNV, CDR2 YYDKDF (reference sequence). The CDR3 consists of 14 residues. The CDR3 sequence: CATSREGKNSPLHF. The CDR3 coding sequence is TGTGCCACCAGCAGAGAGGGGAAAAATTCACCCCTCCACTTT.

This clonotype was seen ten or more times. The CDR3 coding sequence is TGTGCCAGCTGCCAGAGGGAGATACGTAGCACAGATACGCAGTATTTT. Residues: CASCQREIRSTDTQYF. The chain couples TRBV12-3 or TRBV12-4 to TRBJ2-3, with TRBD2 as a possible D gene (5 bases). V lost 8 bases, J lost 0 bases, and 18 bases lay in between. The CDR3 sequence is 16 residues long.

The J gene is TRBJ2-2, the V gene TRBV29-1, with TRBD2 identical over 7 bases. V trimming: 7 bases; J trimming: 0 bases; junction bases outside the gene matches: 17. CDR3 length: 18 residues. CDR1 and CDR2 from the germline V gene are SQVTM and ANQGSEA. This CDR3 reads CSALLGGLGSANTGELFF. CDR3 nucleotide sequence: TGCAGCGCTTTGTTGGGGGGGTTGGGTAGCGCGAACACCGGGGAGCTGTTTTTT.

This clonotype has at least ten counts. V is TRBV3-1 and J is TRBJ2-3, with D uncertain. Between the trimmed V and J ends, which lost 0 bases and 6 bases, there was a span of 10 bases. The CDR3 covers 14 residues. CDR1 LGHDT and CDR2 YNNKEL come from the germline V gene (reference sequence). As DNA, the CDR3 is TGTGCCAGCAGCCAAGATCTAGTGGGGGATACGCAGTATTTT. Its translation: CASSQDLVGDTQYF.

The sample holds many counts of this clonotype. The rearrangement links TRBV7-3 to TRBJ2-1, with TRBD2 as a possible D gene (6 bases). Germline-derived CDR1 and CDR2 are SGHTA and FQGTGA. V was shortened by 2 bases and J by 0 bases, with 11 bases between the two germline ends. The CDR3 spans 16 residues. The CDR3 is CASSLFAGSSYNEQFF. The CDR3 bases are TGTGCCAGCAGCTTATTCGCGGGGAGCTCCTACAATGAGCAGTTCTTC.

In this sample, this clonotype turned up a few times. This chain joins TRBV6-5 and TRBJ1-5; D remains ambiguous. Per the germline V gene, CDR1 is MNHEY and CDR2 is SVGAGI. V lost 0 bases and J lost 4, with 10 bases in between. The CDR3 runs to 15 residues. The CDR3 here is CASSYSRQANQPQHF. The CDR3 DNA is TGTGCCAGCAGTTACTCGAGGCAGGCGAATCAGCCCCAGCATTTT.

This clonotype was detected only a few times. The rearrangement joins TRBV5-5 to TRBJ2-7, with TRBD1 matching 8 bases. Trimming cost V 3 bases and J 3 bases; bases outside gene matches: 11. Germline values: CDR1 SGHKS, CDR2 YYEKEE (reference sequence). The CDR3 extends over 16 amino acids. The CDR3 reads CASSWGRSGGFYEQYF. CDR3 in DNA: TGTGCCAGCAGCTGGGGGCGGTCAGGGGGCTTCTACGAGCAGTACTTC. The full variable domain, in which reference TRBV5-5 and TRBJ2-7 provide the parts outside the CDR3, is DAGVTQSPTHLIKTRGQQVTLRCSPISGHKSVSWYQQVLGQGPQFIFQYYEKEERGRGNFPDRFSARQFPNYSSELNVNALLLGDSALYLCASSWGRSGGFYEQYFGPGTRLTVT.

CDR3 sequence: CSALGAFNQPQHF. CDR3 nucleotides: TGCAGTGCTTTAGGGGCCTTTAATCAGCCCCAGCATTTT. The V call is TRBV20-1, the J call TRBJ1-5; tentatively, D is TRBD1 (5 bases). Germline V gene data show CDR1 as DFQATT and CDR2 as SNEGSKA (reference sequence). This CDR3 contains 13 residues. V was cut by 5 bases and J by 4 bases, with 12 bases left in between.

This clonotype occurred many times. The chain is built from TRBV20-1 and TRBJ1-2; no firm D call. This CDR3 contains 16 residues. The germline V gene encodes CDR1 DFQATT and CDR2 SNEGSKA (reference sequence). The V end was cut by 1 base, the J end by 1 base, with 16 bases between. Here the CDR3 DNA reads TGCAGTGCTAGAGCCCGGGCAGCTATATTTAACTATGGCTACACCTTC. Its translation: CSARARAAIFNYGYTF.

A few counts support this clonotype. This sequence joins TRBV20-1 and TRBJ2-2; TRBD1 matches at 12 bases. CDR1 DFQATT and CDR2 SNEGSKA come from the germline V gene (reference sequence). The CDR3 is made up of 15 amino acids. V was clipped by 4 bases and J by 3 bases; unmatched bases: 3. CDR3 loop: CSATGQGADTGELFF. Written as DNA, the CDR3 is TGCAGTGCTACGGGACAGGGGGCGGACACCGGGGAGCTGTTTTTT.

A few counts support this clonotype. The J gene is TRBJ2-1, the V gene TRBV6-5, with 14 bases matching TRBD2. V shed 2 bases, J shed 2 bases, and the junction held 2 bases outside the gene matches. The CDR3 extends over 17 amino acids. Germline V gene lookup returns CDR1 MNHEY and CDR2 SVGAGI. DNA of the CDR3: TGTGCCAGCAGTTACAAGACTAGCGGGAGGGCCTACAATGAGCAGTTCTTC. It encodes CASSYKTSGRAYNEQFF.

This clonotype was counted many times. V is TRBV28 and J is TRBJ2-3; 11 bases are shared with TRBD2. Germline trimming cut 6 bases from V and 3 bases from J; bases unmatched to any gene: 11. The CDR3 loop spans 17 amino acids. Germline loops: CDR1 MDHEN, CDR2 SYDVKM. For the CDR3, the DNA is TGTGCCAGCAGCCAGGAACTAGCGGGAGTTTTAACAGATACGCAGTATTTT. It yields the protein CASSQELAGVLTDTQYF.

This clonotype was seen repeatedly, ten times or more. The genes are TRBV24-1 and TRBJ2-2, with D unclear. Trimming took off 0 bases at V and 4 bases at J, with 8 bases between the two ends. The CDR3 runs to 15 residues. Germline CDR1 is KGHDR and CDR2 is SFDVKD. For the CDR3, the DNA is TGTGCCACCAGTGATTTGGGGCAATCCACCGGGGAGCTGTTTTTT. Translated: CATSDLGQSTGELFF.

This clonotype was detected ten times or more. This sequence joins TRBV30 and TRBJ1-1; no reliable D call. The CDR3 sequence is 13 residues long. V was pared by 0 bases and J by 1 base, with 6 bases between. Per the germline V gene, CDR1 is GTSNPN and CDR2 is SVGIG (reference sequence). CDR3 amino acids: CAWSVWGNTEAFF. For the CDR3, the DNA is TGTGCCTGGAGTGTGTGGGGGAACACTGAAGCTTTCTTT.

CDR3 in amino acids: CSALTGAGEKLFF. The CDR3 coding sequence is TGCAGTGCGTTGACAGGGGCCGGTGAAAAACTGTTTTTT. The chain carries TRBV20-1 and TRBJ1-4, with 8 positions matching TRBD1. Germline values: CDR1 DFQATT, CDR2 SNEGSKA (reference sequence). This CDR3 region has 13 residues. V dropped 6 bases and J dropped 7; count of bases not matched to a gene: 7.

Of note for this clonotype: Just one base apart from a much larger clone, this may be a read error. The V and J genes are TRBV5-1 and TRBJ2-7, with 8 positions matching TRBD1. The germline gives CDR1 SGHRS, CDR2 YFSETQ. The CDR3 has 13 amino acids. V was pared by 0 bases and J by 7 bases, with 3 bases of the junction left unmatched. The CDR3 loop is CASSLGRDREQYF. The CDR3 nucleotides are TGCGCCAGCAGCTTGGGTCGGGACAGGGAGCAGTACTTC.

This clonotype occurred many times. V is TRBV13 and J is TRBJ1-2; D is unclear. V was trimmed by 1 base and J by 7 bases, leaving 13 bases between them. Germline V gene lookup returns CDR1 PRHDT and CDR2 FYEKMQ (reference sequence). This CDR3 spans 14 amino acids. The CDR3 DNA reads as TGTGCCAGCAGCTTAGAGGACCGGGTTATTGGCTACACCTTC. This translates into CASSLEDRVIGYTF.

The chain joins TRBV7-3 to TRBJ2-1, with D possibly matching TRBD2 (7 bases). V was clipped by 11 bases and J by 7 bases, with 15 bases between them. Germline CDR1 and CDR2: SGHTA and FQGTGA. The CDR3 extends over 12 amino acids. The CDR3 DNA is TGTGCCTCGGGGGCGGGGGCGAATGAGCAGTTCTTC. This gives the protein CASGAGANEQFF.

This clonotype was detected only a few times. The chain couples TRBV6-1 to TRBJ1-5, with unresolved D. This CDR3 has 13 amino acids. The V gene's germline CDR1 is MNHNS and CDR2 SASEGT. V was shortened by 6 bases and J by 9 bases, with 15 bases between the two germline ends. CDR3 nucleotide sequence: TGTGCCAGCAGGGTGTACGCAGAGCGGCCCCAGCATTTT. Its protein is CASRVYAERPQHF.

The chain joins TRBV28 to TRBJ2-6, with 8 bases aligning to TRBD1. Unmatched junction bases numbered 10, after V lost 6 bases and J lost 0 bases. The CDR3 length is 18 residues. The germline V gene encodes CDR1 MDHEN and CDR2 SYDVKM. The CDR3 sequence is CASRLQGAGLSGANVLTF. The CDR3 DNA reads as TGTGCCAGCAGACTCCAGGGGGCCGGACTCTCTGGGGCCAACGTCCTGACTTTC.

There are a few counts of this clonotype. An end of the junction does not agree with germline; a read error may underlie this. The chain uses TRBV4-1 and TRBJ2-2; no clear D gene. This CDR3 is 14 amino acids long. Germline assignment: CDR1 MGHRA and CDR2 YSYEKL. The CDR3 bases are TGCGCCAGCACCCAAGATCCGAACACCGGGGAGCTGTTTTTT. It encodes CASTQDPNTGELFF.

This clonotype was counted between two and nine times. CDR3 bases: TGTGCCACCAGATCCTCCGGGCTAGCGGGAGGGCCCGGGTACGAGCAGTACTTC. It encodes CATRSSGLAGGPGYEQYF. V is TRBV24-1 and J is TRBJ2-7; 12 positions agree with TRBD2. The CDR3 sequence is 18 residues long. V lost 7 bases, J lost 4 bases, and 16 bases stayed unmatched. Germline V gene data show CDR1 as KGHDR and CDR2 as SFDVKD.

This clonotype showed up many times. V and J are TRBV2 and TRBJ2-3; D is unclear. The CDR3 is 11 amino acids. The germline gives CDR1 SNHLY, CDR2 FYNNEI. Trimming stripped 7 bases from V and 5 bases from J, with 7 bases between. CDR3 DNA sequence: TGTGCCAGCAAAATACTAGATACGCAGTATTTT. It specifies CASKILDTQYF.

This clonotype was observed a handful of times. The CDR3 is CATNGMGGSGTDTQYF. The CDR3 DNA follows: TGTGCCACCAACGGGATGGGGGGGAGTGGGACAGATACGCAGTATTTT. The chain links TRBV10-3 to TRBJ2-3, with 7 bases matching TRBD2. V was pared by 10 bases and J by 3 bases, with 16 bases of the junction left unmatched. The CDR3 has 16 residues. Germline V gene sequence: CDR1 ENHRY, CDR2 SYGVKD.

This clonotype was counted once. CDR3 DNA: TGTGCCAGCTCACCAAGGGAAGGGGGAGTAGCTGAAGCTTTCTTT. It is translated as CASSPREGGVAEAFF. The chain recombines TRBV18 with TRBJ1-1, with TRBD1 as a possible D gene (6 bases). Germline assignment: CDR1 KGHSH and CDR2 LQKENI. The CDR3 length is 15 residues. The V end was cut by 2 bases, the J end by 6 bases, with 16 bases between.

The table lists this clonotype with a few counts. The CDR3 sequence is CSVAPPTSSTDTQYF. CDR3 in DNA: TGCAGCGTCGCTCCCCCTACCAGTAGCACAGATACGCAGTATTTT. The chain carries TRBV29-1 and TRBJ2-3; D is undetermined. This CDR3 contains 15 residues. Trimming removed 6 bases from V and 0 bases from J, with 16 bases in between. Per germline, CDR1 SQVTM and CDR2 ANQGSEA.

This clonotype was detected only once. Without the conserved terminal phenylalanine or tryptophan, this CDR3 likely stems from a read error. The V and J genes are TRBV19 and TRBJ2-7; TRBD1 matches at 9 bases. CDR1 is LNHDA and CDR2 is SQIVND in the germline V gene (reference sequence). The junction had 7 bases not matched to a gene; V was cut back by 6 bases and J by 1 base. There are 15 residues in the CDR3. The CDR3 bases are TGTGCCAGTAGAGACCCGGGACAGGGATCCTACGAGCAGTACCTC. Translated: CASRDPGQGSYEQYL.

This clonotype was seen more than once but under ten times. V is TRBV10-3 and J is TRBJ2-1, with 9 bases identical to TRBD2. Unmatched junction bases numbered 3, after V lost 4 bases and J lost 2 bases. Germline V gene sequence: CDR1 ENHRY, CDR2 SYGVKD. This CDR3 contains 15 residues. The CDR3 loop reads CAISGGRGTYNEQFF. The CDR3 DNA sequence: TGTGCCATCAGTGGCGGGAGGGGAACCTACAATGAGCAGTTCTTC.

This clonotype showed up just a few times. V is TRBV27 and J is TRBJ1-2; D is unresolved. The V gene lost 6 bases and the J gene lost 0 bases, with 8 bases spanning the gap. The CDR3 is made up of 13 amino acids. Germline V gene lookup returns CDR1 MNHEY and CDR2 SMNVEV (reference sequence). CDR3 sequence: CASRKNSNYGYTF. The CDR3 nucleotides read TGTGCCAGCAGGAAGAACTCTAACTATGGCTACACCTTC.

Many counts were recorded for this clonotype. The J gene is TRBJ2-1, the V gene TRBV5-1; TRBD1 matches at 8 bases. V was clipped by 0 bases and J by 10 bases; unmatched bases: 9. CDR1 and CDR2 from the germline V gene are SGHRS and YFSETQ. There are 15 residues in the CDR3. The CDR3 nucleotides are TGCGCCAGCAGCTTGGCTGGGCAGGGGGCTAGGGAGCAGTTCTTC. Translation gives CASSLAGQGAREQFF.

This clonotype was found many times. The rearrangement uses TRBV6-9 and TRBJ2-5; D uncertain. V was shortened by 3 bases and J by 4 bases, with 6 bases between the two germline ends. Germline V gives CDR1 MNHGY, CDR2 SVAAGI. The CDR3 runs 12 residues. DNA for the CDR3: TGTGCCAGCAGTTACCCCTTAGAGACCCAGTACTTC. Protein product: CASSYPLETQYF.

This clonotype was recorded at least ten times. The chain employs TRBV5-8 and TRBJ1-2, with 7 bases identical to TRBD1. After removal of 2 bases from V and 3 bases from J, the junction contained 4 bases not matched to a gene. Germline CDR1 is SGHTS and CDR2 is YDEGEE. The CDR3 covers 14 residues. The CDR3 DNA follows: TGTGCCAGCAGCTTCCAGGGGGTCTACTATGGCTACACCTTC. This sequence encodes CASSFQGVYYGYTF.